These 8 T cell receptor beta chains share one sample of origin, sequenced in a study of CD8 T cells in Susac syndrome. Random hexamers served to reverse transcribe roughly 0.45 to 1 ug RNA. MiXCR, run by TCRdb on the immunoSEQ multiplex PCR reads, gives a single entry per CDR3 protein. The data hold about 180,000 distinct CDR3 sequences, with roughly 92% observed a single time. Sequencing used CD4+ T cells from PBMCs. These receptor sequences come from a human donor with multiple sclerosis.

The rearrangement uses TRBV20-1 and TRBJ1-4; D unclear. V lost 6 bases, J lost 0 bases, and 14 bases lay in between. CDR3 length: 15 residues. The germline V gene encodes CDR1 DFQATT and CDR2 SNEGSKA (reference sequence). CDR3: CSATPAGATNEKLFF. The CDR3 DNA is TGCAGTGCCACCCCGGCGGGAGCAACTAATGAAAAACTGTTTTTT.

V usage is TRBV12-3 or TRBV12-4 and J usage is TRBJ2-2; the D gene is possibly TRBD1 (6 bases). This CDR3 spans 15 amino acids. Deletions cut 6 bases from V and 2 bases from J, with 13 bases between. The CDR3 here is CASRPTGLNTGELFF. CDR3 coding DNA: TGTGCCAGCAGGCCAACAGGGCTCAACACCGGGGAGCTGTTTTTT.

The chain recombines TRBV2 with TRBJ2-3; a weak D match, TRBD2 (5 bases). CDR1 is SNHLY and CDR2 is FYNNEI in the germline V gene. This CDR3 spans 17 amino acids. V lost 7 bases and J lost 3, with 23 bases in between. The CDR3 DNA reads TGTGCCAGCATGAGGGTAGCGCGTCGCCGAGGAACAGATACGCAGTATTTT. The encoded protein is CASMRVARRRGTDTQYF.

This clonotype was picked up one time. This rearrangement joins TRBV28 to TRBJ1-6; 10 bases map to TRBD1. The germline gives CDR1 MDHEN, CDR2 SYDVKM. This CDR3 is 15 amino acids long. Trimming at V came to 3 bases and at J to 10 bases, leaving 6 bases not matched to a gene. CDR3 sequence: CASSFWTGGGSPLHF. The DNA for the CDR3 is TGTGCCAGCAGTTTTTGGACAGGGGGTGGCTCACCCCTCCACTTT.

The chain employs TRBV7-9 and TRBJ1-2; 10 nucleotides match TRBD1. Unmatched junction bases numbered 2, after V lost 5 bases and J lost 2 bases. The germline gives CDR1 SEHNR, CDR2 FQNEAQ (reference sequence). This CDR3 region has 14 residues. CDR3 sequence: CASSPGQGNYGYTF. The CDR3 DNA reads as TGTGCCAGCAGCCCGGGACAGGGGAACTATGGCTACACCTTC.

V and J are TRBV3-1 and TRBJ2-1; 7 bases fit TRBD2. CDR3 size: 14 residues. Germline CDR1 LGHDT, CDR2 YNNKEL (reference sequence). V shed 2 bases and J 8 bases; nucleotides not matched to a gene: 6. This CDR3 is CASSQLAEKDEQFF. The CDR3 DNA sequence: TGTGCCAGCAGCCAACTAGCGGAGAAGGATGAGCAGTTCTTC.

V is TRBV20-1 and J is TRBJ2-1; 9 bases agree with TRBD2. The CDR3 runs 16 residues. V dropped 0 bases and J dropped 3; count of bases not matched to a gene: 6. Germline CDR1 DFQATT, CDR2 SNEGSKA (reference sequence). The CDR3 reads CSARERLAEIYNEQFF. Here the CDR3 DNA reads TGCAGTGCTAGAGAGCGACTAGCGGAGATCTACAATGAGCAGTTCTTC.

This clonotype appeared a single time. An end of the junction differs from the germline gene, which may be a read error. This sequence joins TRBV7-9 and TRBJ1-2; D possibly corresponds to TRBD1 (6 bases). Germline assignment: CDR1 SEHNR and CDR2 FQNEAQ (reference sequence). The CDR3 loop spans 12 amino acids. CDR3 nucleotide sequence: TGTGCCAACAGCTCGACAGGCCGCGGCTACACCTTC. Encoded protein: CANSSTGRGYTF.